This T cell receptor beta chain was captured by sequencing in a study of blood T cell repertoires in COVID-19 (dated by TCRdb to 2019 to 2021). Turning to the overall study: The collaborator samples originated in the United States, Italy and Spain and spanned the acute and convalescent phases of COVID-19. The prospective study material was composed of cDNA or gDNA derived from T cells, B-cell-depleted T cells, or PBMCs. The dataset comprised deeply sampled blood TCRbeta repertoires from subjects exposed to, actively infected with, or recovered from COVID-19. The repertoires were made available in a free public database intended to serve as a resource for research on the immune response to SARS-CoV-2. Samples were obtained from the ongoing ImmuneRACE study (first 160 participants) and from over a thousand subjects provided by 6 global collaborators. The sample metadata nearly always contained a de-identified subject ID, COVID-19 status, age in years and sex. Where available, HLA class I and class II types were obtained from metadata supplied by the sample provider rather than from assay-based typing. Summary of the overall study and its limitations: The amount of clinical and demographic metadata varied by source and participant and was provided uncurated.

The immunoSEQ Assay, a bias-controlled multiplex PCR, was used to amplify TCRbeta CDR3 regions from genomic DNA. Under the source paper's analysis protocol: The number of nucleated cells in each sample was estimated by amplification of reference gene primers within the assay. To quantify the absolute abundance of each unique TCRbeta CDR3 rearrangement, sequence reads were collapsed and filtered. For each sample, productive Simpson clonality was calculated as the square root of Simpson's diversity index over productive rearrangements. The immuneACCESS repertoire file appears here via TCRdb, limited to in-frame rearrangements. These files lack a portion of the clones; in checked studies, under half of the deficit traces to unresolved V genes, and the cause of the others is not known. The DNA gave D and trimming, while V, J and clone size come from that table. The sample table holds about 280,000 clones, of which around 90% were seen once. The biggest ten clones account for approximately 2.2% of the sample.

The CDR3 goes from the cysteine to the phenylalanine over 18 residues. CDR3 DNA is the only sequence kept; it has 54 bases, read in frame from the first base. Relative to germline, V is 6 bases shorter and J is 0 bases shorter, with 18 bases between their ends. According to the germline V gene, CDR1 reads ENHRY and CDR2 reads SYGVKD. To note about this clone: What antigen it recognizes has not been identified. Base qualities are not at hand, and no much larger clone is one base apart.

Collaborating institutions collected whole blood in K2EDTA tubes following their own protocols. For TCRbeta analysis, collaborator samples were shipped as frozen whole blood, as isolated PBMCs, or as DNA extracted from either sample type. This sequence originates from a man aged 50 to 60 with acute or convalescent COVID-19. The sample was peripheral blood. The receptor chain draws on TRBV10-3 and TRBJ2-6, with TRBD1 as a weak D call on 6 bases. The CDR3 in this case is CAISGVSTGYSGANVLTF. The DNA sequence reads TGTGCCATCAGCGGGGTCTCTACAGGGTACTCTGGGGCCAACGTCCTGACTTTC.